These 30 T cell receptor beta chains were all obtained from the same sample, sequenced in a study of blood T cell repertoires in COVID-19. The data were produced by immunoSEQ multiplex PCR, yet TCRdb's version contains in-frame clones alone and is incomplete. The sample has about 300,000 clones; 90% are singletons. The source material was PBMCs or T cells enriched from blood (not recorded which). The receptors were sampled from a young woman with acute COVID-19.

V is TRBV19 and J is TRBJ2-2; 12 bases agree with TRBD2. Trimming took 3 bases from V and 1 from J; bases not matched to a gene: 3. This CDR3 comprises 17 residues. Germline lookup yields CDR1 LNHDA and CDR2 SQIVND (reference sequence). CDR3 in amino acids: CASSIRGLAGNTGELFF. CDR3 DNA sequence: TGTGCCAGTAGTATCAGGGGACTAGCGGGGAACACCGGGGAGCTGTTTTTT.

V usage is TRBV18 and J usage is TRBJ1-4; no clear D gene. Per germline, CDR1 KGHSH and CDR2 LQKENI. Between the trimmed V and J ends, which lost 4 bases and 5 bases, there was a span of 8 bases. This CDR3 has 13 residues. The chain's CDR3 is CASSRQENEKLFF. The CDR3, as DNA: TGTGCCAGCTCACGACAAGAAAATGAAAAACTGTTTTTT.

The rearrangement links TRBV19 to TRBJ1-5; D ambiguous. Germline assignment: CDR1 LNHDA and CDR2 SQIVND (reference sequence). The CDR3 totals 12 residues. The ends were cut back, 6 bases at V and 9 bases at J, with 12 bases in the middle. The CDR3 nucleotides read TGTGCCAGTAGCCCCATGGAGGGGCCCCAGCATTTT. This gives the protein CASSPMEGPQHF.

V usage is TRBV19 and J usage is TRBJ1-2; 8 bases are a match to TRBD1. The germline gives CDR1 LNHDA, CDR2 SQIVND (reference sequence). Germline trimming cut 6 bases from V and 8 bases from J; bases unmatched to any gene: 11. The length of the CDR3 is 14 residues. CDR3 DNA sequence: TGTGCCAGTAGCACGGACAGGGTGTCCCTAGGCTACACCTTC. Protein product: CASSTDRVSLGYTF.

Only a few counts were recorded for this clone. The rearrangement uses TRBV2 and TRBJ1-2, with 7 bases matching TRBD1. Per the germline V gene, CDR1 is SNHLY and CDR2 is FYNNEI. J was trimmed by 4 bases and V by 1 base; bases with no gene match: 6. The CDR3 sequence is 15 residues long. The CDR3 nucleotides are TGTGCCAGCAGTGAAGAGGAAGGGACAGTCTATGGCTACACCTTC. This gives the protein CASSEEEGTVYGYTF. The whole variable domain, filled in from reference TRBV2 and TRBJ1-2, reads EPEVTQTPSHQVTQMGQEVILRCVPISNHLYFYWYRQILGQKVEFLVSFYNNEISEKSEIFDDQFSVERPDGSNFTLKIRSTKLEDSAMYFCASSEEEGTVYGYTFGSGTRLTVV.

The J gene is TRBJ2-3, the V gene TRBV7-8, with 7 positions matching TRBD2. Trimming removed 1 base from V and 0 bases from J; junction bases left unmatched: 4. Germline assignment: CDR1 SGHVS and CDR2 FQNEAQ. There are 16 residues in the CDR3. CDR3 protein: CASSLGNSGSTDTQYF. As DNA, the CDR3 is TGTGCCAGCAGCTTAGGGAATAGCGGGAGCACAGATACGCAGTATTTT.

As DNA, the CDR3 is TGTGCCAGTAGTCCCCTGACAGGGACTGGAAACACCATATATTTT. Translating it yields CASSPLTGTGNTIYF. This chain joins TRBV19 and TRBJ1-3; 7 positions match TRBD1. V dropped 5 bases and J dropped 2; count of bases not matched to a gene: 6. CDR1 LNHDA and CDR2 SQIVND come from the germline V gene (reference sequence). The CDR3 totals 15 residues.

The chain joins TRBV12-3 or TRBV12-4 to TRBJ2-1; TRBD1 matches 9 bases. The CDR3 runs to 13 residues. Germline trimming cut 5 bases from V and 6 bases from J; bases unmatched to any gene: 2. The CDR3 here is CASSPTGGNEQFF. The CDR3, as DNA: TGTGCCAGCAGTCCGACAGGGGGCAATGAGCAGTTCTTC.

This chain links TRBV15 with TRBJ1-2; the D gene is possibly TRBD1 (5 bases). Germline V gene sequence: CDR1 LNHNV, CDR2 YYDKDF (reference sequence). The CDR3 has 13 amino acids. The V gene lost 3 bases and the J gene lost 0 bases, with 5 bases spanning the gap. The DNA of the CDR3 is TGTGCCACCAGCAGGGACACTAACTATGGCTACACCTTC. Its protein is CATSRDTNYGYTF.

The chain has TRBV23-1 and TRBJ1-2, with TRBD1 matching 11 bases. TRBV23-1 is identified as an open reading frame with a role that is uncertain. The CDR3 spans 13 residues. With V trimmed by 7 bases and J by 6 bases, 4 bases remained unmatched. CDR3 amino acids: CASNGQGADGYTF. In nucleotides, the CDR3 is TGCGCCAGCAATGGACAGGGGGCGGATGGCTACACCTTC.

The chain carries TRBV5-1 and TRBJ1-1; TRBD1 agrees at 7 bases. Germline assignment: CDR1 SGHRS and CDR2 YFSETQ. The CDR3 runs to 17 residues. V was pared by 2 bases and J by 0 bases, with 10 bases of the junction left unmatched. The CDR3 region is CASSLLGDRHLNTEAFF. DNA of the CDR3: TGCGCCAGCAGCTTACTTGGGGACAGACACCTGAACACTGAAGCTTTCTTT.

The chain couples TRBV7-3 to TRBJ2-2, with 7 bases matching TRBD1. Trimming took 4 bases from V and 0 from J; bases not matched to a gene: 8. The germline V gene has CDR1 SGHTA and CDR2 FQGTGA. CDR3 length: 17 residues. CDR3 amino acids: CASSSVGGPSNTGELFF. The CDR3 bases are TGTGCCAGCAGCTCGGTAGGGGGCCCTTCGAACACCGGGGAGCTGTTTTTT.

CDR3 region: CASSEVGTGGNGYTF. As DNA, the CDR3 is TGTGCCAGCAGTGAAGTAGGGACAGGGGGTAATGGCTACACCTTC. The chain has TRBV6-1 and TRBJ1-2, with 11 bases identical to TRBD1. From germline, CDR1 is MNHNS and CDR2 SASEGT. V trimming: 1 base; J trimming: 6 bases; junction bases outside the gene matches: 4. The CDR3 consists of 15 residues.

The chain employs TRBV28 and TRBJ1-2; TRBD1 is a possible D gene (6 bases). The germline CDR1 and CDR2 sequences are MDHEN and SYDVKM. The V end lost 3 bases, the J end lost 6 bases, and 11 bases lay between the germline ends. The CDR3 is made up of 13 amino acids. In DNA form, the CDR3 reads TGTGCCAGCAGTTTTTTGGGGGCCCATGGCTACACCTTC. Its protein product is CASSFLGAHGYTF.

The chain couples TRBV24-1 to TRBJ1-2, with D tentatively TRBD1 (6 bases). From germline, CDR1 is KGHDR and CDR2 SFDVKD. Deletions cut 4 bases from V and 4 bases from J, with 6 bases between. The CDR3 covers 12 residues. CDR3 nucleotides: TGTGCCACCAGTGAGGACAGCTATGGCTACACCTTC. Its translation is CATSEDSYGYTF.

This chain joins TRBV27 and TRBJ1-1; D not resolved. There are 15 residues in the CDR3. Germline CDR1 MNHEY, CDR2 SMNVEV (reference sequence). V was shortened by 2 bases and J by 2 bases, with 12 bases between the two germline ends. The CDR3 sequence is CASSLRPTGNTEAFF. CDR3 in DNA: TGTGCCAGCAGTTTAAGGCCGACGGGTAACACTGAAGCTTTCTTT.

This sequence joins TRBV18 and TRBJ2-2, with 9 bases aligning to TRBD1. The germline V gene encodes CDR1 KGHSH and CDR2 LQKENI. The CDR3 totals 15 residues. After removal of 6 bases from V and 7 bases from J, the junction contained 9 bases not matched to a gene. Written as DNA, the CDR3 is TGTGCCAGCTCGTCGGGACAGGGAATAGGCGGGGAGCTGTTTTTT. As protein: CASSSGQGIGGELFF.

V is TRBV30 and J is TRBJ1-6; possibly TRBD1 for D (5 bases). The CDR3 is 13 residues long. The V and J ends lost 1 base and 10 bases respectively, with 11 bases between them. The V gene's germline CDR1 is GTSNPN and CDR2 SVGIG (reference sequence). The CDR3, as DNA: TGTGCCTGGAGTGACGGGGGGGGGTCACCCCTCCACTTT. Translation gives CAWSDGGGSPLHF.

The chain uses TRBV27 and TRBJ1-5; tentatively, D is TRBD1 (6 bases). Per the germline V gene, CDR1 is MNHEY and CDR2 is SMNVEV (reference sequence). The CDR3 covers 14 residues. V lost 4 bases to trimming and J lost 7 bases, with 14 bases between them. CDR3 bases: TGTGCCAGCAGTTCTCTGGGGGCTGTCCAGCCCCAGCATTTT. Translation: CASSSLGAVQPQHF.

The rearrangement uses TRBV6-1 and TRBJ2-7; 11 positions agree with TRBD2. After removal of 0 bases from V and 6 bases from J, the junction contained 4 bases not matched to a gene. CDR3 size: 15 residues. The germline V gene encodes CDR1 MNHNS and CDR2 SASEGT. CDR3 in amino acids: CASSEALLAGGEQYF. Here the CDR3 DNA reads TGTGCCAGCAGTGAAGCGCTGCTAGCGGGAGGCGAGCAGTACTTC.

The chain has TRBV19 and TRBJ1-6; TRBD1 might be the D (5 bases). Germline V lookup: CDR1 LNHDA, CDR2 SQIVND (reference sequence). The V end was cut by 2 bases, the J end by 8 bases, with 16 bases between. This CDR3 has 16 amino acids. The CDR3 here is CASSIKIETQDSPLHF. CDR3 sequence (DNA): TGTGCCAGTAGTATAAAGATTGAGACACAGGATTCACCCCTCCACTTT.

This chain links TRBV15 with TRBJ2-5; 7 bases map to TRBD1. The V gene end was trimmed by 0 bases and the J gene end by 5 bases; junction bases not matched to a gene: 9. The germline gives CDR1 LNHNV, CDR2 YYDKDF (reference sequence). The CDR3 has 16 residues. As DNA, the CDR3 is TGTGCCACCAGCAGAGAGGGCAGGGGGATCGAGGAGACCCAGTACTTC. Encoded protein: CATSREGRGIEETQYF.

The genes are TRBV19 and TRBJ2-1, with a tentative D call TRBD2 (6 bases). Germline CDR1 and CDR2: LNHDA and SQIVND (reference sequence). CDR3 length equals 15 residues. V dropped 3 bases and J dropped 5 bases, with 14 bases sitting between them. The CDR3 spells CASSIERVGHNEQFF. In nucleotides, the CDR3 is TGTGCCAGTAGTATTGAGCGGGTGGGTCACAATGAGCAGTTCTTC.

The V and J genes are TRBV27 and TRBJ1-1; 8 bases match TRBD1. This CDR3 spans 14 amino acids. The V gene end was trimmed by 5 bases and the J gene end by 5 bases; junction bases not matched to a gene: 7. Germline V CDR1 and CDR2: MNHEY, SMNVEV (reference sequence). CDR3 coding DNA: TGTGCCAGCAGTATGACAGGGGAAAAAACTGAAGCTTTCTTT. Its translation is CASSMTGEKTEAFF.

The chain has TRBV28 and TRBJ2-3; D is undetermined. Trimming pared 4 bases from V and 3 bases from J, leaving 20 bases between. This CDR3 has 17 residues. Looked up from germline, CDR1 is MDHEN and CDR2 is SYDVKM. CDR3 coding DNA: TGTGCCAGCAGTTCCCTCGTTAAGCTATTCGGGACAGATACGCAGTATTTT. The encoded protein is CASSSLVKLFGTDTQYF.

This rearrangement joins TRBV11-3 to TRBJ2-7; possible D gene TRBD2, 6 bases. V was clipped by 0 bases and J by 1 base, with 7 bases between them. The CDR3 length is 14 residues. In germline, CDR1 is SGHNT, CDR2 YENEEA. CDR3 region: CASSLEGGSYEQYF. CDR3 coding DNA: TGTGCCAGCAGCTTAGAGGGGGGATCCTACGAGCAGTACTTC.

The chain links TRBV10-3 to TRBJ1-5, with D perhaps TRBD1 (6 bases). CDR3 length: 13 amino acids. Trimming took off 6 bases at V and 8 bases at J, with 14 bases between the two ends. Per germline, CDR1 ENHRY and CDR2 SYGVKD. As DNA, the CDR3 is TGTGCCATCAGAGGCTTTGAGGGGGAGCCCCAGCATTTT. Amino acids: CAIRGFEGEPQHF.

This chain joins TRBV5-1 and TRBJ2-1; 7 bases align to TRBD1. This CDR3 is 15 amino acids long. Germline V gene data show CDR1 as SGHRS and CDR2 as YFSETQ. V lost 4 bases and J lost 4; bases outside the gene matches: 8. The CDR3 spells CASSAGTAEYNEQFF. The CDR3 nucleotides read TGCGCCAGCAGCGCCGGGACAGCCGAATACAATGAGCAGTTCTTC.

The chain employs TRBV19 and TRBJ2-3, with unresolved D. CDR1 and CDR2 from the germline V gene are LNHDA and SQIVND (reference sequence). The CDR3 extends over 16 amino acids. V shed 3 bases and J shed 3 bases, with 16 bases lying between them. The CDR3, as DNA: TGTGCCAGTAGTATGCGCGAAATTAAACGGACAGATACGCAGTATTTT. The encoded protein is CASSMREIKRTDTQYF.

The rearrangement joins TRBV13 to TRBJ2-7; tentative D call: TRBD2 (6 bases). Germline CDR1 and CDR2: PRHDT and FYEKMQ (reference sequence). The CDR3 length is 15 residues. Trimming shortened V by 5 bases and J by 7 bases, and 21 bases separated the two germline ends. The CDR3 DNA sequence: TGTGCCAGCAGCCCCGGAGGCGGGAAGGTTGGGGAGCAGTACTTC. This sequence encodes CASSPGGGKVGEQYF.